This TCR beta chain was sequenced in a study of Ad26.COV2.S vaccination and SARS-CoV-2 variants. Produced via immunoSEQ multiplex PCR; TCRdb's table is partial and in-frame only. This sample has around 140,000 clones, with 75% to 90% found just once. Study-wide points: TCR breadth and depth analyses may have underestimated total T cell responses.

Points on this clone: Its cognate antigen is unknown.

The receptor's source is a human donor who had recovered from COVID-19. Sequencing was performed on peripheral blood, taken after recovery from COVID-19.

In DNA form, the CDR3 reads TGTGCCAGTAGGGGACAGACAAATAGCAATCAGCCCCAGCATTTT. Amino acid sequence: CASRGQTNSNQPQHF. This sequence joins TRBV19 and TRBJ1-5, with TRBD1 matching over 7 bases. The CDR3 has 15 amino acids. Per the germline V gene, CDR1 is LNHDA and CDR2 is SQIVND (reference sequence). Trimming cost V 6 bases and J 0 bases; bases outside gene matches: 5. Full variable domain (remainder filled in from reference TRBV19 and TRBJ1-5): DGGITQSPKYLFRKEGQNVTLSCEQNLNHDAMYWYRQDPGQGLRLIYYSQIVNDFQKGDIAEGYSVSREKKESFPLTVTSAQKNPTAFYLCASRGQTNSNQPQHFGDGTRLSIL.